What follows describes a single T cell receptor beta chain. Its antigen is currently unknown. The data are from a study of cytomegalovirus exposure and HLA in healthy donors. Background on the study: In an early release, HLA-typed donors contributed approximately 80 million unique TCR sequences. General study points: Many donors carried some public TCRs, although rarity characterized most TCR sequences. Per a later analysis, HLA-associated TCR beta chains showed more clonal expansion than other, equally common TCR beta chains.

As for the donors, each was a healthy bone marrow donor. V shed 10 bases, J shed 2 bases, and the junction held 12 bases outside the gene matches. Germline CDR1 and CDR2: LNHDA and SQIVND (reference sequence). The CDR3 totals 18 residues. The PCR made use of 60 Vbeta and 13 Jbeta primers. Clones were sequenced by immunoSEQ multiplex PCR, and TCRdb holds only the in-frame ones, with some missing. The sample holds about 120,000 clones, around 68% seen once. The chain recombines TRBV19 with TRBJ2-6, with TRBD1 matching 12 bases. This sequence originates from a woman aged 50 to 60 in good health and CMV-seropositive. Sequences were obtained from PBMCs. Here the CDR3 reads CATYRAGTGGAGANVLTF. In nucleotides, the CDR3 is TGTGCCACCTATCGTGCCGGGACAGGGGGCGCTGGGGCCAACGTCCTGACTTTC.